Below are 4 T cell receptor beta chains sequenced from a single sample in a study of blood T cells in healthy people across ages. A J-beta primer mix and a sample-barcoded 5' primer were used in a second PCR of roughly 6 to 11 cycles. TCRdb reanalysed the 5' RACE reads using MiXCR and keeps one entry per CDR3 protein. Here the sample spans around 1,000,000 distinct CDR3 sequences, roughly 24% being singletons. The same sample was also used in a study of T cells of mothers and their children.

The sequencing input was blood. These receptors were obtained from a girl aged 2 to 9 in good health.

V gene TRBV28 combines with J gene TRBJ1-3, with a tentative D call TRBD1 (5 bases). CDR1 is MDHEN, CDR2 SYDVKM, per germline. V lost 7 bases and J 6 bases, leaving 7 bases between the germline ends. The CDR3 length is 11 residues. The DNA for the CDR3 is TGTGCCAGCACTGGACAAAACACCATATATTTT. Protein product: CASTGQNTIYF.

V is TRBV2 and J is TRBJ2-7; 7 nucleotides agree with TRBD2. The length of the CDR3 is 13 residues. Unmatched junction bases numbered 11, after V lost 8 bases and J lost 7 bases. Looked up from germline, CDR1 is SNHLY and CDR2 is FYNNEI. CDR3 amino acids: CASGLVLYGEQYF. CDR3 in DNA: TGTGCCAGCGGACTAGTATTATATGGGGAGCAGTACTTC.

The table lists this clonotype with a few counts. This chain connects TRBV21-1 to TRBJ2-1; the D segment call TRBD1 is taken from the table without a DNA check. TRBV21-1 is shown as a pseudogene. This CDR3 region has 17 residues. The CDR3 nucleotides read TGTGCCAGCACCCCTTTGCGGCTGCAACTCTGTGTCCATGAGCAGTTCTTC. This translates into CASTPLRLQLCVHEQFF.

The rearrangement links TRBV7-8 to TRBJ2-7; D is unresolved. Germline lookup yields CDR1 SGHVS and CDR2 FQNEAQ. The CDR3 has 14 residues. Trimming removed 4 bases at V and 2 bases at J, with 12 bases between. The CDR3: CASSSSKVPYEQYF. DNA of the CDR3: TGTGCCAGCAGCTCATCCAAGGTCCCCTACGAGCAGTACTTC.